Following are 9 T cell receptor beta chains from one sample sequenced in a study of cytomegalovirus exposure and HLA in healthy donors. The PCR used 60 Vbeta and 13 Jbeta primers. TCRdb's table, derived via immunoSEQ multiplex PCR, lists solely in-frame clones and lacks some. This sample has about 160,000 clones, with around three quarters found just once. The sample comprised PBMCs. The receptors originated from a woman between 40 and 50 years old in good health and CMV-seronegative.

Only one count was recorded for this clone. This chain uses TRBV7-3 with TRBJ2-1; 8 nucleotides agree with TRBD2. The germline V gene has CDR1 SGHTA and CDR2 FQGTGA. This CDR3 region has 16 residues. V was clipped by 1 base and J by 2 bases; unmatched bases: 4. CDR3 amino acids: CASSLSTGGPYNEQFF. The CDR3 DNA is TGTGCCAGCAGCTTAAGCACGGGGGGGCCCTACAATGAGCAGTTCTTC. The complete variable domain, with remaining parts taken from reference TRBV7-3 and TRBJ2-1, reads GAGVSQTPSNKVTEKGKYVELRCDPISGHTALYWYRQSLGQGPEFLIYFQGTGAADDSGLPNDRFFAVRPEGSVSTLKIQRTERGDSAVYLCASSLSTGGPYNEQFFGPGTRLTVL.

This clone has a single count. The chain joins TRBV6-5 to TRBJ1-3; the D gene is possibly TRBD1 (5 bases). V was trimmed by 3 bases and J by 0 bases, leaving 12 bases between them. The V gene's germline CDR1 is MNHEY and CDR2 SVGAGI. This CDR3 is built from 16 residues. The CDR3 sequence: CASSYKGYGSGNTIYF. DNA of the CDR3: TGTGCCAGCAGTTATAAGGGGTACGGCTCTGGAAACACCATATATTTT.

The J gene is TRBJ1-1, the V gene TRBV14, with 7 nucleotides matching TRBD1. Germline-derived CDR1 and CDR2 are SGHDN and FVKESK. J lost 9 bases, V lost 6 bases, and 10 bases had no gene match. The CDR3 is 13 residues long. In nucleotides, the CDR3 is TGTGCCAGCAGACTTACGACAGGGACAAAAGCTTTCTTT. It codes for CASRLTTGTKAFF.

J is TRBJ1-1 and V is TRBV5-1; TRBD1 might be the D (5 bases). Germline V lookup: CDR1 SGHRS, CDR2 YFSETQ. Trimming left V 4 bases short and J 4 bases short, with 11 bases between. This CDR3 is 13 amino acids long. As DNA, the CDR3 is TGCGCCAGCAGCCCCCAGGGTTTCACTGAAGCTTTCTTT. It specifies CASSPQGFTEAFF. The variable domain in full, with the rest retrieved from reference TRBV5-1 and TRBJ1-1, is KAGVTQTPRYLIKTRGQQVTLSCSPISGHRSVSWYQQTPGQGLQFLFEYFSETQRNKGNFPGRFSGRQFSNSRSEMNVSTLELGDSALYLCASSPQGFTEAFFGQGTRLTVV.

This clone was recorded once. The chain has TRBV7-9 and TRBJ2-1, with D possibly TRBD2 on 5 matching bases. Trimming cost V 2 bases and J 0 bases, with 8 bases left between them. Per the germline V gene, CDR1 is SEHNR and CDR2 is FQNEAQ (reference sequence). The CDR3 runs 15 residues. CDR3 sequence: CASSLRTSSYNEQFF. The CDR3 nucleotides read TGTGCCAGCAGCTTACGAACTAGCTCCTACAATGAGCAGTTCTTC.

This clone turned up a few times. CDR3 sequence: CASSGGTGRDEKLFF. CDR3 in DNA: TGCGCCAGCAGCGGGGGGACAGGAAGGGATGAAAAACTGTTTTTT. The chain recombines TRBV5-1 with TRBJ1-4, with 8 bases matching TRBD1. Germline CDR1 is SGHRS and CDR2 is YFSETQ. V was pared by 4 bases and J by 6 bases, with 8 bases of the junction left unmatched. There are 15 residues in the CDR3.

This sequence joins TRBV18 and TRBJ1-5, with TRBD1 identical over 8 bases. Germline lookup yields CDR1 KGHSH and CDR2 LQKENI. V lost 8 bases, J lost 4 bases, and 4 bases stayed unmatched. The CDR3 is made up of 13 amino acids. The CDR3 loop is CASTRQGNQPQHF. The CDR3 DNA reads TGTGCCAGCACTCGACAGGGGAATCAGCCCCAGCATTTT.

J is TRBJ1-1 and V is TRBV2; 8 positions match TRBD1. Trimming at V came to 3 bases and at J to 0 bases, leaving 12 bases not matched to a gene. The V gene's germline CDR1 is SNHLY and CDR2 FYNNEI. CDR3 length: 18 amino acids. The CDR3 here is CASSEGQAGGFMNTEAFF. The CDR3 coding sequence is TGTGCCAGCAGTGAGGGACAGGCGGGTGGATTCATGAACACTGAAGCTTTCTTT.

This chain connects TRBV28 to TRBJ1-5, with a weak D call TRBD1 (6 bases). The germline CDR1 and CDR2 sequences are MDHEN and SYDVKM. This CDR3 spans 13 amino acids. Trimming shortened V by 6 bases and J by 4 bases, and 10 bases separated the two germline ends. CDR3 coding DNA: TGTGCCAGCAGGACAGGAACGAATCAGCCCCAGCATTTT. Translated, it gives CASRTGTNQPQHF.